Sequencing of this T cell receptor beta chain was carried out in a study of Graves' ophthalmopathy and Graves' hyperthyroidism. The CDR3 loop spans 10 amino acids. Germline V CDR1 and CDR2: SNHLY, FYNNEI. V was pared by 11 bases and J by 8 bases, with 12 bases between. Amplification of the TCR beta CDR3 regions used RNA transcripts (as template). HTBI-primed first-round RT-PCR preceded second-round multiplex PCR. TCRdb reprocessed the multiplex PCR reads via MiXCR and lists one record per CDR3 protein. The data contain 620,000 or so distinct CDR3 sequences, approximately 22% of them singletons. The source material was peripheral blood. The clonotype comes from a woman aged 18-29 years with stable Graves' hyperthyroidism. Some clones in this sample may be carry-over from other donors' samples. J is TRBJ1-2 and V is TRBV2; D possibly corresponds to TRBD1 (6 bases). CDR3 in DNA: TGTGCCGGTCAGACAGGCGGCTACACCTTC. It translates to CAGQTGGYTF.